This entry lists 24 T cell receptor beta chains sequenced from one sample in a study (dated by TCRdb to about 2015). Cells that were CD4+CD25+CD127-/low were isolated as Tregs. Library prep was done by 5' RACE. TCRdb names Illumina MiSeq as the instrument used. TCRdb applied fastp at Q25 and MiXCR to the public reads, then kept only in-frame beta chains. Each CDR3 protein gets just one entry, which takes the most common genes and DNA from the rows behind it. Recorded for this sample are over 40,000 distinct CDR3 sequences; 20% to 25% of them occurred a single time. Approximately 4.1% of the sample belongs to the ten largest clones. The sequenced material came from Tregs sorted from blood. The receptors stem from a female donor with breast cancer.

This clonotype has a handful of counts. The rearrangement uses TRBV20-1 and TRBJ1-4; D remains unclear. CDR3 size: 16 residues. Germline V gene lookup returns CDR1 DFQATT and CDR2 SNEGSKA (reference sequence). V shed 0 bases and J shed 0 bases, with 11 bases lying between them. The CDR3 loop is CSARDPAPSTNEKLFF. The CDR3 bases are TGCAGTGCTAGAGACCCGGCGCCCTCAACTAATGAAAAACTGTTTTTT.

The sample holds a few counts of this clonotype. The chain has TRBV6-5 and TRBJ2-7; TRBD2 matches at 8 bases. The CDR3 contains 15 residues. Germline loops: CDR1 MNHEY, CDR2 SVGAGI. J gave up 5 bases and V 0 bases, and 6 bases lay outside the gene matches. The CDR3 protein is CASSYSGTSTDEQYF. In DNA, the CDR3 is TGTGCCAGCAGTTACTCCGGGACTAGTACCGACGAGCAGTACTTC.

This clonotype was recorded at least ten times. V is TRBV5-4 and J is TRBJ1-1; unclear D gene. Germline V gives CDR1 SGHNT, CDR2 YYREEE (reference sequence). The CDR3 is made up of 12 amino acids. The V gene lost 4 bases and the J gene lost 10 bases, with 14 bases spanning the gap. This chain's CDR3 is CASSTGSSRAFF. CDR3 bases: TGTGCCAGCAGCACTGGTTCCTCACGAGCTTTCTTT.

This clonotype was found many times. The V gene is TRBV4-1, the J gene TRBJ1-2, with TRBD1 identical over 8 bases. V gave up 0 bases and J gave up 3 bases; unmatched junction bases: 3. The CDR3 consists of 15 residues. Germline V gene sequence: CDR1 MGHRA, CDR2 YSYEKL. CDR3 protein: CASSQDPGGHYGYTF. In DNA form, the CDR3 reads TGCGCCAGCAGCCAAGACCCAGGGGGCCACTATGGCTACACCTTC.

This clonotype was counted ten times or more. This chain joins TRBV20-1 and TRBJ1-2; D is unresolved. V dropped 0 bases and J dropped 8 bases, with 16 bases sitting between them. Germline V gene sequence: CDR1 DFQATT, CDR2 SNEGSKA (reference sequence). This CDR3 spans 14 amino acids. The CDR3 sequence: CSARETRRVEGYTF. Here the CDR3 DNA reads TGCAGTGCTAGAGAAACCCGTCGGGTAGAGGGCTACACCTTC.

This clonotype was counted only a few times. The chain has TRBV6-1 and TRBJ2-7; TRBD1 or TRBD2 may be the D gene (6 bases each). Looked up from germline, CDR1 is MNHNS and CDR2 is SASEGT. The CDR3 consists of 14 residues. V was shortened by 0 bases and J by 2 bases, with 8 bases between the two germline ends. CDR3 protein: CASSEAGGTYEQYF. DNA for the CDR3: TGTGCCAGCAGTGAAGCAGGGGGGACCTACGAGCAGTACTTC.

As to this clonotype: Because the CDR3 is missing its conserved closing phenylalanine or tryptophan, this is likely a read error. The rearrangement links TRBV11-2 to TRBJ1-1; tentatively, D is TRBD1 (6 bases). V was trimmed by 4 bases and J by 5 bases, leaving 14 bases between them. Germline V gene sequence: CDR1 SGHAT, CDR2 FQNNGV. This CDR3 is built from 14 residues. CDR3 in DNA: TGTGCCAGCAGCTCATACAGGGTAGGAACTGAAGCTTTCCTT. Translation gives CASSSYRVGTEAFL.

This clonotype has just one count. This sequence joins TRBV2 and TRBJ2-1, with TRBD1 matching 10 bases. The CDR3 extends over 16 amino acids. Trimming took 6 bases from V and 8 from J; bases not matched to a gene: 13. Germline CDR1 SNHLY, CDR2 FYNNEI. CDR3 nucleotide sequence: TGTGCCAGCAGGCGCCCGGGACAGGGGTTGGTAGATGAGCAGTTCTTC. Protein product: CASRRPGQGLVDEQFF. The full variable domain, its missing parts supplied by reference TRBV2 and TRBJ2-1, is EPEVTQTPSHQVTQMGQEVILRCVPISNHLYFYWYRQILGQKVEFLVSFYNNEISEKSEIFDDQFSVERPDGSNFTLKIRSTKLEDSAMYFCASRRPGQGLVDEQFFGPGTRLTVL.

The chain links TRBV9 to TRBJ1-3; D unclear. Trimming removed 4 bases from V and 4 bases from J, with 12 bases in between. Per germline, CDR1 SGDLS and CDR2 YYNGEE. CDR3 size: 14 residues. CDR3 amino acids: CASSFGLAGNTIYF. The CDR3 region has the DNA TGTGCCAGCAGCTTTGGACTAGCGGGAAACACCATATATTTT. Full variable domain (outside the CDR3, taken from reference TRBV9 and TRBJ1-3): DSGVTQTPKHLITATGQRVTLRCSPRSGDLSVYWYQQSLDQGLQFLIQYYNGEERAKGNILERFSAQQFPDLHSELNLSSLELGDSALYFCASSFGLAGNTIYFGEGSWLTVV.

This clonotype was recorded many times. The chain carries TRBV5-1 and TRBJ2-7, with a tentative D call TRBD1 (5 bases). This CDR3 is 14 amino acids long. Trimming took 0 bases from V and 6 from J, leaving 13 bases between them. Germline assignment: CDR1 SGHRS and CDR2 YFSETQ. The CDR3 is CASSLGGALPEQYF. The CDR3 bases are TGCGCCAGCAGCTTGGGTGGGGCGCTCCCCGAGCAGTACTTC.

With respect to this clonotype: One end of the junction does not line up with germline, which may come from a read error. The rearrangement links TRBV20-1 to TRBJ1-1, with a possible D match to TRBD1 (5 bases). Germline-derived CDR1 and CDR2 are DFQATT and SNEGSKA (reference sequence). The CDR3 runs to 13 residues. DNA for the CDR3: TGCAGTGCTACAAAACCAGGGCGCACTGAAGCTCTCTTT. It codes for CSATKPGRTEALF.

The chain is built from TRBV6-5 and TRBJ2-5, with 8 nucleotides matching TRBD1. The trim removed 2 bases at V and 2 bases at J, leaving 4 bases unmatched. CDR1 is MNHEY and CDR2 is SVGAGI in the germline V gene. The length of the CDR3 is 15 residues. The CDR3 loop reads CASSYGQGTQETQYF. Written as DNA, the CDR3 is TGTGCCAGCAGTTACGGACAGGGAACGCAAGAGACCCAGTACTTC.

In its sample, this clonotype was seen a few times. This chain connects TRBV4-1 to TRBJ2-5, with D possibly TRBD1 on 6 matching bases. The V end lost 4 bases, the J end lost 4 bases, and 16 bases lay between the germline ends. This CDR3 comprises 15 residues. CDR1 and CDR2 from the germline V gene are MGHRA and YSYEKL. CDR3 DNA sequence: TGCGCCAGCAGCCTGACGGGACACCCCCGAGAGACCCAGTACTTC. Its translation is CASSLTGHPRETQYF.

This sequence joins TRBV4-2 and TRBJ2-3, with 11 bases aligning to TRBD2. Germline trimming cut 0 bases from V and 6 bases from J; bases unmatched to any gene: 14. Germline V gene lookup returns CDR1 LGHNA and CDR2 YNFKEQ. The CDR3 has 19 amino acids. In nucleotides, the CDR3 is TGTGCCAGCAGCCAAGAAATAGCGGGAGGGCCGTACAAAACGGATACGCAGTATTTT. It yields the protein CASSQEIAGGPYKTDTQYF.

This clonotype came up many times. The chain joins TRBV10-3 to TRBJ2-1; 10 bases are shared with TRBD1. The CDR3 runs to 14 residues. After removal of 3 bases from V and 8 bases from J, the junction contained 4 bases not matched to a gene. The V gene's germline CDR1 is ENHRY and CDR2 SYGVKD. CDR3 in DNA: TGTGCCATCAGTGAACCGGGACAGGGGTATGAGCAGTTCTTC. Translating it yields CAISEPGQGYEQFF.

This clonotype showed up just a few times. This sequence joins TRBV7-3 and TRBJ2-5, with D possibly matching TRBD2 (5 bases). CDR1 SGHTA and CDR2 FQGTGA come from the germline V gene. Trimming stripped 5 bases from V and 5 bases from J, with 9 bases between. The CDR3 consists of 12 residues. The CDR3 here is CASSPWRETQYF. The CDR3 nucleotides are TGTGCCAGCAGCCCCTGGAGGGAGACCCAGTACTTC.

This clonotype was observed many times. This rearrangement joins TRBV4-1 to TRBJ2-2; a weak D match, TRBD1 (6 bases). Germline CDR1 and CDR2: MGHRA and YSYEKL. The CDR3 spans 14 residues. The V and J ends lost 4 bases and 6 bases respectively, with 12 bases between them. The CDR3 coding sequence is TGCGCCAGCAGCCCCCAGGGGAGTCCCGGGGAGCTGTTTTTT. Translated, it gives CASSPQGSPGELFF.

This clonotype showed up many times. V and J are TRBV12-3 or TRBV12-4 and TRBJ1-5; 8 bases are shared with TRBD1. The J segment lost 2 bases and the V segment lost 6 bases, leaving 3 bases of the junction unmatched. The CDR3 is 14 amino acids. DNA for the CDR3: TGTGCCAGCAGCCAGGACAGGGGCAATCAGCCCCAGCATTTT. Protein: CASSQDRGNQPQHF.

J is TRBJ2-5 and V is TRBV5-1; the D is unclear. CDR1 is SGHRS and CDR2 is YFSETQ in the germline V gene. V lost 3 bases and J lost 8, with 11 bases in between. The CDR3 is 12 amino acids. DNA for the CDR3: TGCGCCAGCAGCTCGGACGCACCTACCCAGTACTTC. This codes for CASSSDAPTQYF.

This clonotype has ten or more counts. Mismatch with germline at one junction end may stem from a read error. The chain employs TRBV12-3 or TRBV12-4 and TRBJ2-7; D possibly uses TRBD1 or TRBD2 (5 bases each). The CDR3 extends over 12 amino acids. The chain's CDR3 is CASSSSGRRDHF. For the CDR3, the DNA is TGTGCCAGCAGCTCCTCGGGACGTAGAGATCACTTC.

At least ten counts were recorded for this clonotype. V usage is TRBV6-5 and J usage is TRBJ2-5, with D possibly matching TRBD2 (5 bases). CDR3 length: 17 amino acids. Trimming pared 2 bases from V and 0 bases from J, leaving 16 bases between. From germline, CDR1 is MNHEY and CDR2 SVGAGI. CDR3 in amino acids: CASSYRSRAGHQETQYF. DNA of the CDR3: TGTGCCAGCAGTTACCGGTCGAGGGCCGGACACCAAGAGACCCAGTACTTC.

The chain is built from TRBV5-4 and TRBJ2-3, with 11 bases aligning to TRBD2. The V gene end was trimmed by 4 bases and the J gene end by 2 bases; junction bases not matched to a gene: 6. The CDR3 runs to 16 residues. The germline gives CDR1 SGHNT, CDR2 YYREEE (reference sequence). The CDR3 coding sequence is TGTGCCAGCAGCACTCGACTAGCGGGGATCACAGATACGCAGTATTTT. Its protein product is CASSTRLAGITDTQYF.

This clonotype came up a few times. The chain employs TRBV12-3 or TRBV12-4 and TRBJ2-1; D call uncertain. V was clipped by 10 bases and J by 0 bases, with 7 bases between them. The CDR3 length is 12 residues. CDR3 coding DNA: TGTGCCAAAGAGAGCTCCTACAATGAGCAGTTCTTC. Translated: CAKESSYNEQFF.

This rearrangement joins TRBV20-1 to TRBJ2-3; TRBD1 agrees at 10 bases. J gave up 7 bases and V 7 bases, and 14 bases lay outside the gene matches. CDR3 length: 15 residues. Per germline, CDR1 DFQATT and CDR2 SNEGSKA (reference sequence). The CDR3 DNA is TGCAGTGAAAGCTCGGGACAGGGGCAGAGGAATACGCAGTATTTT. Its translation is CSESSGQGQRNTQYF.